This TCR beta chain was recovered during a study of beta chain features in type 1 diabetes. Germline CDR1 and CDR2: SNHLY and FYNNEI. V was pared by 7 bases and J by 8 bases, with 14 bases between. CDR3 length: 13 amino acids. As to this clone: Its antigen is undetermined.

General study findings and limits: Shorter templates may be favored by PCR, equally so in patients and controls. Over-representation of high TCR-expressing cells was a possible consequence of cDNA sequencing.

The whole isolated RNA underwent reverse transcription, so sequencing captured expressed TCRB transcripts. Naive, central memory and regulatory T cell samples came to a mean of around 3.5 million reads. TCRdb keeps only in-frame clones here, not all; method: immunoSEQ multiplex PCR. Of about 270,000 clones in the sample, roughly 15% were seen once. This rearrangement joins TRBV2 to TRBJ1-4, with TRBD1 as a possible D gene (6 bases). Sequencing was done on a sample of naive CD4+ T cells from blood. This TCR derives from a woman aged 40 to 55 in good health. CDR3: CASNGGTREKLFF. For the CDR3, the DNA is TGTGCCAGCAATGGGGGCACGAGGGAAAAACTGTTTTTT.